A selection of T cell receptor beta chains follows, all from one sample in a study of shared clonotypes between healthy human individuals. Profiling relied on immunoSEQ multiplex PCR, and the TCRdb table lists in-frame clones only, not all of them. The data hold millions of clones, with 90% to 95% observed a single time. The sequencing input was naive CD4+ T cells sorted from blood. The receptors shown here come from a man younger than 30 in good health. Both conserved end residues are part of each CDR3. Each record gives: D gene, V gene, CDR3 protein. The D gene is left open where the match is weak.

d_gene: -; v_gene: TRBV6-6; CDR3aa: CASSYSASFSTDTQYF
d_gene: TRBD1; v_gene: TRBV9; CDR3aa: CASSVEGQYYNEQFF
d_gene: -; v_gene: TRBV9; CDR3aa: CASSVRSHGGPGDEQYF
d_gene: TRBD1; v_gene: TRBV18; CDR3aa: CASSPGAGGNQPQHF
d_gene: TRBD2; v_gene: TRBV6-1; CDR3aa: CASSEVGTSGAYNEQFF
d_gene: TRBD1; v_gene: TRBV30; CDR3aa: CAWSVGTGETYEQYF
d_gene: -; v_gene: TRBV5-1; CDR3aa: CASSLTSSAYEQYF
d_gene: TRBD1; v_gene: TRBV6-5; CDR3aa: CASRRQGAEAFF
d_gene: TRBD1; v_gene: TRBV4-1; CDR3aa: CASSQRQGNIQYF
d_gene: -; v_gene: TRBV28; CDR3aa: CASSFGSRGGWETQYF
d_gene: -; v_gene: TRBV5-4; CDR3aa: CASSLFSGREAFF
d_gene: -; v_gene: TRBV7-3; CDR3aa: CASSYLGGEQFF
d_gene: -; v_gene: TRBV6-6; CDR3aa: CASSPQETQYF
d_gene: -; v_gene: TRBV30; CDR3aa: CAWTEGVGYTF
d_gene: -; v_gene: TRBV6-5; CDR3aa: CASRRQLNTEAFF
d_gene: -; v_gene: TRBV2; CDR3aa: CASRGGRVNSPLHF
d_gene: -; v_gene: TRBV18; CDR3aa: CASSPIQNSTRETQYF
d_gene: -; v_gene: TRBV11-2; CDR3aa: CASSLDRLYGYTF
d_gene: -; v_gene: TRBV5-6; CDR3aa: CASSLEGLNQPQHF
d_gene: -; v_gene: TRBV5-1; CDR3aa: CASSLSLTYEQYF